The 10 T cell receptor beta chains below were found in one sample sequenced in a study of regulatory T cells in long-lasting Graves disease. Through Arm-PCR of CDR3 regions and iRepertoire HTBI primers, TCR beta libraries were built. Using its own MiXCR run on the multiplex PCR reads, TCRdb lists one record per CDR3 protein. Of about 560,000 distinct CDR3 sequences listed, around 15% were seen once; the top ten hold around 12%. Time point: newly diagnosed GD, antithyroid drugs for less than 3 months. PBMC RNA served as the TCR library source. The sample also formed part of further work on T cells in Graves' hyperthyroidism and ophthalmopathy.

The input for sequencing was peripheral blood mononuclear cells (PBMCs), taken at new diagnosis, from a patient treated with antithyroid drugs. These receptors were collected from a man between 18 and 35 years old with Graves disease.

As for this clonotype: Mismatch with germline at one junction end may stem from a read error. The chain uses TRBV11-2 and TRBJ2-7; D not certain. This CDR3 has 16 amino acids. Germline CDR1 is SGHAT and CDR2 is FQNNGV. In DNA, the CDR3 is TGTGCCAGCAGCTTAGAACGGACCATGAGCTCCTACGGGCAGTACTTC. Residues: CASSLERTMSSYGQYF.

The chain employs TRBV2 and TRBJ2-7, with D perhaps matching TRBD2 (6 bases). The CDR3 extends over 19 amino acids. The V end lost 5 bases, the J end lost 5 bases, and 31 bases lay between the germline ends. From germline, CDR1 is SNHLY and CDR2 FYNNEI. The CDR3 nucleotides are TGTGCCAGCAGTCGCCCGGGACTCCCTACACCCTTAGGTGGCCACGAGCAGTACTTC. This encodes CASSRPGLPTPLGGHEQYF. Filled out from reference TRBV2 and TRBJ2-7, the complete variable domain reads EPEVTQTPSHQVTQMGQEVILRCVPISNHLYFYWYRQILGQKVEFLVSFYNNEISEKSEIFDDQFSVERPDGSNFTLKIRSTKLEDSAMYFCASSRPGLPTPLGGHEQYFGPGTRLTVT.

The rearrangement uses TRBV7-6 and TRBJ1-5; no clear D. Germline CDR1 reads SGHVS; CDR2 reads FNYEAQ. V lost 3 bases and J lost 6, with 9 bases in between. CDR3 size: 13 residues. The DNA of the CDR3 is TGTGCCAGCAGCTTCGGGTCGGGTCAGCCCCAGCATTTT. Amino acid sequence: CASSFGSGQPQHF.

In its sample, this clonotype was seen many times. This rearrangement joins TRBV20-1 to TRBJ2-1; 11 bases agree with TRBD2. V gave up 8 bases and J gave up 3 bases; unmatched junction bases: 12. From germline, CDR1 is DFQATT and CDR2 SNEGSKA (reference sequence). The CDR3 contains 16 residues. The CDR3 region is CSPASLAGGGYNEQFF. The CDR3 DNA follows: TGCAGTCCAGCTAGCCTAGCGGGAGGTGGCTACAATGAGCAGTTCTTC.

This clonotype has a handful of counts. The V call is TRBV19, the J call TRBJ1-5; 9 bases match TRBD1. Germline lookup yields CDR1 LNHDA and CDR2 SQIVND (reference sequence). Trimming cost V 5 bases and J 6 bases; bases outside gene matches: 2. The length of the CDR3 is 13 residues. The CDR3 loop is CASSGTGIQPQHF. The CDR3 DNA reads TGTGCCAGTAGTGGGACAGGGATTCAGCCCCAGCATTTT.

This clonotype was detected a few times. The chain has TRBV30 and TRBJ1-2, with 7 bases that match TRBD1. J gave up 2 bases and V 7 bases, and 7 bases lay outside the gene matches. The germline CDR1 and CDR2 sequences are GTSNPN and SVGIG (reference sequence). The CDR3 contains 13 residues. For the CDR3, the DNA is TGTGCCTACGACAGGGTGGGAAACTATGGCTACACCTTC. It encodes CAYDRVGNYGYTF. Complete variable domain (other parts from reference TRBV30 and TRBJ1-2): SQTIHQWPATLVQPVGSPLSLECTVEGTSNPNLYWYRQAAGRGLQLLFYSVGIGQISSEVPQNLSASRPQDRQFILSSKKLLLSDSGFYLCAYDRVGNYGYTFGSGTRLTVV.

This clonotype appeared many times. The chain carries TRBV3-1 and TRBJ1-6; D gene unclear. The CDR3 covers 12 residues. Germline lookup yields CDR1 LGHDT and CDR2 YNNKEL (reference sequence). The V end was cut by 3 bases, the J end by 8 bases, with 5 bases between. The CDR3 sequence: CASSHRDSPLHF. The CDR3, as DNA: TGTGCCAGCAGCCACCGCGATTCACCCCTCCACTTT.

The table lists this clonotype with many counts. The chain is built from TRBV24-1 and TRBJ2-1; possible D gene TRBD2, 5 bases. Germline V gene lookup returns CDR1 KGHDR and CDR2 SFDVKD. Trimming shortened V by 3 bases and J by 2 bases, and 16 bases separated the two germline ends. CDR3 length equals 17 residues. This CDR3 is CATSDPAAGNPYNEQFF. The CDR3 nucleotides read TGTGCCACCAGTGATCCCGCCGCGGGCAACCCCTACAATGAGCAGTTCTTC.

This clonotype occurred many times. For the CDR3, the DNA is TGCAGTGCTACCTCGACGGAAACCTACGAGCAGTACTTC. This sequence encodes CSATSTETYEQYF. The chain recombines TRBV20-1 with TRBJ2-7; unclear D gene. CDR3 size: 13 residues. Germline V CDR1 and CDR2: DFQATT, SNEGSKA (reference sequence). Trimming cost V 4 bases and J 2 bases, with 12 bases left between them.

CDR3: CASSLEPSGRVNEQYF. The CDR3 DNA reads as TGTGCCAGCAGCTTAGAACCCAGCGGGAGGGTAAACGAGCAGTACTTC. The V and J genes are TRBV11-2 and TRBJ2-3, with TRBD2 matching over 10 bases. The DNA end is a closer match to TRBJ2-7, so the J assignment may be wrong. Germline-derived CDR1 and CDR2 are SGHAT and FQNNGV. The CDR3 consists of 16 residues.